Listed here are 14 T cell receptor beta chains from one sample, sequenced in a study of neoadjuvant nivolumab and ipilimumab in lung cancer (dated by TCRdb to the early 2020s). The library was generated by the immunoSEQ multiplex PCR assay. Imported from immuneACCESS, the table was reduced by TCRdb to in-frame sequences with V and J called. These copies leave out some clones; in studies compared against another copy, an unresolved V gene accounts for under half, and the cause of the remainder is not known. The sample table shows 7,500 to 10,000 clones, and about 81% are seen once. The ten largest make up more than 3% of the sample. Explained via the paper, the time point label denotes: pretherapy, before neoadjuvant immune checkpoint inhibitors. The source was peripheral blood, collected before neoadjuvant nivolumab, alone or with ipilimumab. All receptors come from an adult with non-small cell lung cancer.

The J gene is TRBJ2-6, the V gene TRBV19, with no clear D. Trimming left V 6 bases short and J 4 bases short, with 7 bases between. Germline V lookup: CDR1 LNHDA, CDR2 SQIVND (reference sequence). CDR3 length: 13 residues. CDR3: CASSQQGANVLTF. DNA of the CDR3: TGTGCCAGTAGCCAACAGGGGGCCAACGTCCTGACTTTC.

The CDR3 bases are TGCGCCAGCAGCTTGTCGAGGGGGGAGCAGTACTTC. As protein: CASSLSRGEQYF. The chain is built from TRBV5-1 and TRBJ2-7, with TRBD1 as a possible D gene (6 bases). Germline values: CDR1 SGHRS, CDR2 YFSETQ. This CDR3 spans 12 amino acids. The ends were cut back, 1 base at V and 7 bases at J, with 9 bases in the middle.

DNA for the CDR3: TGTGCCAGCGGAAGAGGACAGGGGGACTATGGCTACACCTTC. Amino acids: CASGRGQGDYGYTF. The V gene is TRBV6-1, the J gene TRBJ1-2; TRBD1 aligns across 10 bases. The junction had 6 bases not matched to a gene; V was cut back by 8 bases and J by 3 bases. This CDR3 region has 14 residues. Germline lookup yields CDR1 MNHNS and CDR2 SASEGT.

The V and J genes are TRBV18 and TRBJ2-5; 11 bases align to TRBD2. This CDR3 has 16 residues. The ends lost 2 bases at V and 4 bases at J; junction bases unmatched: 6. Per the germline V gene, CDR1 is KGHSH and CDR2 is LQKENI. DNA for the CDR3: TGTGCCAGCTCACCATCTAGCGGGAGGAACGGAGAGACCCAGTACTTC. This encodes CASSPSSGRNGETQYF.

This rearrangement joins TRBV11-2 to TRBJ2-7; TRBD2 is a possible D gene (6 bases). Germline V gene data show CDR1 as SGHAT and CDR2 as FQNNGV. Trimming shortened V by 1 base and J by 5 bases, and 6 bases separated the two germline ends. The CDR3 covers 12 residues. CDR3 in DNA: TGTGCCAGCAGCTTAGGGAGGGACGAGCAGTACTTC. This sequence encodes CASSLGRDEQYF.

This clone was observed a few times. The CDR3 sequence: CAISGTDYGYTF. CDR3 sequence (DNA): TGTGCCATCAGTGGGACAGACTATGGCTACACCTTC. The chain links TRBV10-3 to TRBJ1-2, with D maybe TRBD1 (6 bases). The V end lost 4 bases, the J end lost 3 bases, and 6 bases lay between the germline ends. Germline CDR1 ENHRY, CDR2 SYGVKD. This CDR3 spans 12 amino acids.

This clone was picked up one time. This rearrangement joins TRBV10-1 to TRBJ2-2, with 9 bases matching TRBD1. Trimming took 0 bases from V and 7 from J; bases not matched to a gene: 6. This CDR3 spans 16 amino acids. Germline V gene lookup returns CDR1 WNHNN and CDR2 SYGVQD (reference sequence). The CDR3 sequence is CASSESWTGVDGELFF. CDR3 coding DNA: TGCGCCAGCAGTGAGTCGTGGACAGGGGTTGACGGGGAGCTGTTTTTT.

V and J are TRBV6-1 and TRBJ1-5, with 7 bases identical to TRBD1. With V trimmed by 4 bases and J by 4 bases, 1 base remained unmatched. Germline CDR1 and CDR2: MNHNS and SASEGT. The CDR3 covers 13 residues. CDR3 sequence (DNA): TGTGCCAGCAGTGCCAGGGGGAATCAGCCCCAGCATTTT. Residues: CASSARGNQPQHF.

The genes are TRBV6-5 and TRBJ1-4, with a possible D match to TRBD1 (5 bases). CDR1 is MNHEY, CDR2 SVGAGI, per germline. V dropped 0 bases and J dropped 0 bases, with 5 bases sitting between them. The CDR3 loop spans 15 amino acids. The CDR3 nucleotides read TGTGCCAGCAGTTACTCGACAGCAACTAATGAAAAACTGTTTTTT. As protein: CASSYSTATNEKLFF.

The chain combines TRBV5-1 with TRBJ2-5; D uncertain. The CDR3 consists of 13 residues. The ends were cut back, 0 bases at V and 5 bases at J, with 8 bases in the middle. The germline CDR1 and CDR2 sequences are SGHRS and YFSETQ. Here the CDR3 reads CASSLAGRETQYF. The DNA of the CDR3 is TGCGCCAGCAGCTTGGCTGGGCGGGAGACCCAGTACTTC.

CDR3 amino acids: CASGRGQSSGNTIYF. CDR3 coding DNA: TGTGCCAGCGGACGGGGACAGAGCTCTGGAAACACCATATATTTT. V gene TRBV9 combines with J gene TRBJ1-3; 7 bases match TRBD1. The CDR3 spans 15 residues. J lost 0 bases, V lost 7 bases, and 7 bases had no gene match. The V gene's germline CDR1 is SGDLS and CDR2 YYNGEE. Variable domain in full (rest from reference TRBV9 and TRBJ1-3): DSGVTQTPKHLITATGQRVTLRCSPRSGDLSVYWYQQSLDQGLQFLIQYYNGEERAKGNILERFSAQQFPDLHSELNLSSLELGDSALYFCASGRGQSSGNTIYFGEGSWLTVV.

The J gene is TRBJ2-5, the V gene TRBV15; 8 bases map to TRBD2. The V segment lost 0 bases and the J segment 4 bases; nucleotides outside the gene matches: 13. The CDR3 totals 18 residues. CDR1 and CDR2 from the germline V gene are LNHNV and YYDKDF (reference sequence). The CDR3 loop reads CATSRDLAAGGTGETQYF. For the CDR3, the DNA is TGTGCCACCAGCAGAGATCTGGCGGCGGGAGGAACGGGAGAGACCCAGTACTTC.

The gene calls are TRBV6-1 and TRBJ1-5; no definite D call. Per germline, CDR1 MNHNS and CDR2 SASEGT. The V gene lost 0 bases and the J gene lost 3 bases, with 6 bases spanning the gap. The CDR3 loop spans 14 amino acids. The CDR3 coding sequence is TGTGCCAGCAGTGAAGCGATTATCAATCAGCCCCAGCATTTT. Its protein product is CASSEAIINQPQHF.

V is TRBV18 and J is TRBJ2-1; 8 bases are shared with TRBD2. V was pared by 5 bases and J by 3 bases, with 0 bases of the junction left unmatched. Germline V gene sequence: CDR1 KGHSH, CDR2 LQKENI. This CDR3 comprises 13 residues. For the CDR3, the DNA is TGTGCCAGCTCAACTAGCGGCTACAATGAGCAGTTCTTC. Translating it yields CASSTSGYNEQFF.